Listed here is a single TCR beta chain. What it recognizes is unknown. As for time point: blood 4 weeks post-SBRT, at nephrectomy. Treatment meaning: 15 Gy SBRT to primary tumor, nephrectomy 4 weeks later. Nephrectomy followed 15 Gy stereotactic body radiation by 4 weeks. Radiation-treated patients gave blood at baseline, week 2 and week 4. The sample belongs to a study of radiation and T cells in renal cell carcinoma. Measured with immunoSEQ multiplex PCR; TCRdb has only the in-frame clones, and not every one. The sample holds about 43,000 clones, roughly 85% seen once. Overall study results and limits: Without pretreatment biopsies, baseline tumor clonotype presence was undetermined. From baseline, blood top tumor clonotypes peaked at 2 weeks post-radiation.

The TCR sequence derives from a woman aged 70-85 years with renal cell carcinoma. This sample comprised blood, obtained from a patient whose treatment included radiotherapy and nephrectomy.

The CDR3 is CASSLTSGGLSTDTQYF. CDR3 bases: TGTGCCAGCAGCTTAACTAGCGGGGGGCTGAGCACAGATACGCAGTATTTT. This chain uses TRBV13 with TRBJ2-3, with 12 positions matching TRBD2. The CDR3 extends over 17 amino acids. V shed 2 bases and J 0 bases; nucleotides not matched to a gene: 3. Germline V gene sequence: CDR1 PRHDT, CDR2 FYEKMQ (reference sequence).